This TCR beta chain was sequenced in a study of shared clonotypes between healthy human individuals. CD45RO-negative CD8 cells positively selected for CCR7 made up the naive population, which excluded terminally differentiated effector memory CD45RA+ cells. Points from the study as a whole: Unshared clonotypes carried lower generation probabilities than those common to all four donors. Despite large depth, sorted-subset datasets appeared incompletely sequenced. As a rule, naive subsets had a larger estimated richness than memory subsets.

Of note for this clone: Its antigen is still unknown.

The CDR3 spans 16 residues. CDR1 and CDR2 (germline): LGHNA, YSLEER. Trimming cost V 1 base and J 5 bases, with 18 bases left between them. For sorted subsets, about 190 ng DNA per replicate equaled 30,000 or so T cell genomes. Clones were read by immunoSEQ multiplex PCR, and TCRdb kept only the in-frame ones, dropping some. The profile shows about 2.1 million clones, 93% of them singletons. Sequencing used naive CD8+ T cells from PBMCs. The chain joins TRBV4-3 to TRBJ2-7; tentative D call: TRBD2 (5 bases). This receptor was taken from a man aged 18 to 29 in good health. Some clones in this sample may be carry-over from other donors' samples. CDR3 in amino acids: CASSQVFSETGHEQYF. The CDR3 nucleotides are TGCGCCAGCAGCCAAGTGTTTAGCGAGACGGGCCACGAGCAGTACTTC.